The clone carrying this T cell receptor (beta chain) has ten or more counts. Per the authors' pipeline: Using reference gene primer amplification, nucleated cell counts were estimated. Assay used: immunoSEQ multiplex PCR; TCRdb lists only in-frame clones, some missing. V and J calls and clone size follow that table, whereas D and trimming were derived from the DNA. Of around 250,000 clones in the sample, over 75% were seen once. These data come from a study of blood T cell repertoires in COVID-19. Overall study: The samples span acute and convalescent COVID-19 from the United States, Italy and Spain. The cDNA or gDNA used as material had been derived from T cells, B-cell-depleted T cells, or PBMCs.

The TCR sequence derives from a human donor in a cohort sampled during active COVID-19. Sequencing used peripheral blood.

CDR3 in DNA: TGTGCCAGCAGTCAGGACACGGAGAGGTGGGTCGGGCCTGAAGCTTTCTTT. Its protein product is CASSQDTERWVGPEAFF. This rearrangement joins TRBV2 to TRBJ1-1; D may be TRBD1 (5 bases). V lost 5 bases and J 6 bases, leaving 25 bases between the germline ends. The CDR3 covers 17 residues. Germline CDR1 SNHLY, CDR2 FYNNEI.